The TCR beta chain under discussion was sequenced for a study of shared clonotypes between healthy human individuals. In the naive CD8 group, cells lacked CD45RO and were positively selected for CCR7, so terminally differentiated effector memory CD45RA+ cells were left out. TCRdb keeps only in-frame clones here, not all; method: immunoSEQ multiplex PCR. The sample holds roughly 590,000 clones; 95% to 96% are singletons and the top ten take about 0.11%. V was clipped by 0 bases and J by 3 bases; unmatched bases: 4. Germline V gene sequence: CDR1 WSHSY, CDR2 SAAADI. This CDR3 is built from 16 residues.

V is TRBV10-2 and J is TRBJ2-2; 7 nucleotides line up with TRBD2. The receptor comes from a woman in her 30s in good health. Sequences were obtained from naive CD8+ T cells sorted from blood. CDR3 sequence: CASSESSGGYTGELFF. CDR3 DNA sequence: TGCGCCAGCAGTGAGTCGTCGGGAGGCTACACCGGGGAGCTGTTTTTT.